This TCR beta chain derives from a study of T cells in Graves' hyperthyroidism and ophthalmopathy. Authors of the study amplified TCR beta CDR3 regions from RNA transcripts. First-round RT-PCR with HTBI primers amplified the TCR CDR3 region. TCRdb passed the multiplex PCR reads through MiXCR, listing each CDR3 protein once. The data hold more than 600,000 distinct CDR3 sequences, with about 17% observed a single time. Study results and limitations: Most expanded thyroid clonotypes above 0.001 recurred in blood. It was a median around 6 months before onset that the model predicted ophthalmopathy.

Using more than 7.5 ml of fresh peripheral blood, PBMCs were prepared. The CDR3 sequence is 15 residues long. V shed 6 bases and J 6 bases; nucleotides not matched to a gene: 11. This clonotype appeared a few times. Its antigen is as yet unknown. The clonotype originates from a man between 18 and 35 years old with Graves' hyperthyroidism. The chain joins TRBV12-3 or TRBV12-4 to TRBJ2-1, with TRBD2 identical over 7 bases. Input material: blood. The CDR3 DNA is TGTGCCAGCAGCCCCCGGACTAGTGAGGGCAATGAGCAGTTCTTC. Translated: CASSPRTSEGNEQFF.